This T cell receptor (beta chain) was identified during a study of T cell responses to AZD1222 COVID-19 vaccine. Trimming shortened V by 1 base and J by 1 base, and 8 bases separated the two germline ends. Germline CDR1 reads MNHEY; CDR2 reads SVGAGI. This CDR3 has 15 amino acids. TCRdb's copy holds only in-frame clones and misses some; the assay was immunoSEQ multiplex PCR. The table has around 95,000 clones, 85% to 90% seen once. A note on this clone: Its antigen remains unidentified.

Whole-study results and caveats: CD4 TCRs covered the whole spike, strongest at regions 160-218 and 743-854. In a largely white British group with more females than males, clonal diversity was possibly underestimated. With two AZD1222 doses given, Spike-specific TCR breadth and depth both rose.

The chain carries TRBV6-5 and TRBJ1-5, with D unresolved. The TCR originated in an adult in good health. Sequenced material: peripheral blood, taken on day 0 of AZD1222 vaccination. DNA of the CDR3: TGTGCCAGCAGTTACTACGACGGGAGCAATCAGCCCCAGCATTTT. Protein sequence: CASSYYDGSNQPQHF.